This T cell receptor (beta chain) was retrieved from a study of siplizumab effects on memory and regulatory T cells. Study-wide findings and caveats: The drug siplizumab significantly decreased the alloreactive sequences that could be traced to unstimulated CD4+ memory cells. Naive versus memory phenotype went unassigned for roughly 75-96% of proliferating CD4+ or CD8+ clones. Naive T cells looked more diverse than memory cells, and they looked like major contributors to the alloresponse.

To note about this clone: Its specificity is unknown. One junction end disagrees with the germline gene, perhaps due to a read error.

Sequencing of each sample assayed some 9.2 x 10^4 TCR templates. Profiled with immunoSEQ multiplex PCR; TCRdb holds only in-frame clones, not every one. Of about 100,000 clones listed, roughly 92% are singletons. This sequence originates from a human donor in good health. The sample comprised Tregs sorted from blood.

The CDR3 loop is CASSEARAFQEGCTF. The DNA of the CDR3 is TGTGCCAGCAGTGAAGCACGGGCCTTTCAGGAGGGCTGCACCTTC. The gene calls are TRBV2 and TRBJ1-2; D is undetermined. The CDR3 totals 15 residues. The germline CDR1 and CDR2 sequences are SNHLY and FYNNEI.